The clone carrying this T cell receptor beta chain has at least ten counts. No antigen is known for it. Researchers built TCR beta libraries using quantitative 5'-RACE with molecular barcodes. One entry per CDR3 protein results from TCRdb running MiXCR on the 5' RACE reads. The sample holds some 37,000 distinct CDR3 sequences; roughly 13% are singletons and the top ten take approximately 33%. These data are taken from a study of CD8 T cells in ankylosing spondylitis. Study-level findings and limits: In the blood and synovial fluid of reactive arthritis, some motif variants had been previously reported. Among TCR beta sequences, a motif of 7 to 9 highly homologous variants appeared characteristic of ankylosing spondylitis blood. Researchers report that disease-linked clones proved CD8+ and relatively rare in peripheral blood.

This receptor was identified in a male donor with ankylosing spondylitis. The sample was synovial fluid, either unsorted or a sorted T cell fraction (not recorded which).

The CDR3 loop is CAISGWRAGGEVGTDTQYF. The CDR3 region has the DNA TGTGCCATCAGTGGTTGGCGAGCGGGGGGAGAAGTTGGCACAGATACGCAGTATTTT. This rearrangement joins TRBV10-3 to TRBJ2-3; 9 bases map to TRBD2. Trimming removed 4 bases from V and 1 base from J; junction bases left unmatched: 15. There are 19 residues in the CDR3. Germline V gives CDR1 ENHRY, CDR2 SYGVKD.